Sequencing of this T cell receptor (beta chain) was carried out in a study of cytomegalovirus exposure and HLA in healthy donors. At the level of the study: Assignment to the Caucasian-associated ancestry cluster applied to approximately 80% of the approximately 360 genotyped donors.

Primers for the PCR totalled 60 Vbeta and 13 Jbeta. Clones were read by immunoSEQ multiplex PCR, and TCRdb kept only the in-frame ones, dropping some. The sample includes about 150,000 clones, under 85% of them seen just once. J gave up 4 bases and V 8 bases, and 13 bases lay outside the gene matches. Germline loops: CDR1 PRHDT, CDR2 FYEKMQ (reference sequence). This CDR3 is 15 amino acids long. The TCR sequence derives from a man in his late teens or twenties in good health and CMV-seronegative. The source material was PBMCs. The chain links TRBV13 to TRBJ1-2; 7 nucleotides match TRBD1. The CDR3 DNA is TGTGCCAGCGAGAGGACAGGTCGGTTGGCCTATGGCTACACCTTC. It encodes CASERTGRLAYGYTF.